Below, one T cell receptor (beta chain) is given with its context. A junction end diverges from the germline sequence, so it may reflect a read error. TCRdb ran MiXCR on the 5' RACE reads and lists one entry per CDR3 protein. The sample yields tens of thousands of distinct CDR3 sequences, more than 25% seen once. This TCR was sampled from a female donor with breast cancer. The sequenced material came from naive CD4+ T cells sorted from blood. The subset: naive CD4+ T cells, CD4+CD45RA+CD25-.

CDR3 protein: CAGSLGWREGGEQYF. Here the CDR3 DNA reads TGTGCCGGCAGCTTAGGTTGGCGGGAGGGCGGCGAGCAGTACTTC. The V gene is TRBV7-2, the J gene TRBJ2-7, with TRBD2 matching 9 bases. CDR1 and CDR2 from the germline V gene are SGHTA and FQGNSA. The CDR3 sequence is 15 residues long.